The rows below give T cell receptor beta chains drawn from one sample of a study of T-cell memory formation after mild COVID-19. TCRdb called the 5' RACE reads again in MiXCR, with one record for every CDR3 protein. This table holds 180,000 or so distinct CDR3 sequences, approximately 10% found once. Sequenced: PBMCs or a T cell subset sorted from them (not recorded which). Every receptor here comes from a man between 18 and 29 years old who had mild COVID-19 (a few samples of this study predate the infection). Cell type and time point are not known. The CDR3 runs from the conserved cysteine through the conserved F or W. Fields, in order: clone size, D gene, J gene, V gene, CDR3 protein, CDR3 DNA. The D gene is left open where the match is weak. The listing skips clone size in some rows; elsewhere it reads once, few, many or a size class.

size: few
D: .
J: TRBJ1-2
V: TRBV5-1
CDR3: CASSGQGLLLNYGYTF
DNA: TGCGCCAGCAGCGGACAAGGCTTACTTCTTAACTATGGCTACACCTTC

size: many
D: TRBD2
J: TRBJ2-3
V: TRBV7-6
CDR3: CASSSSGGADTQYF
DNA: TGTGCCAGCTCCTCTAGCGGGGGGGCAGATACGCAGTATTTT

size: .
D: TRBD1
J: TRBJ2-5
V: TRBV24-1
CDR3: CATSDPRGQGETQYF
DNA: TGTGCCACCAGTGATCCGAGGGGACAGGGAGAGACCCAGTACTTC

size: .
D: .
J: TRBJ2-5
V: TRBV11-2
CDR3: CASSLVVGSTSKTQYF
DNA: TGTGCCAGCAGCTTAGTCGTAGGATCCACGTCCAAGACCCAGTACTTC

size: .
D: TRBD2
J: TRBJ2-3
V: TRBV2
CDR3: CASRPLGGGFTDTQYF
DNA: TGTGCCAGCAGGCCCCTGGGCGGGGGATTTACAGATACGCAGTATTTT

size: .
D: .
J: TRBJ1-3
V: TRBV10-2
CDR3: CASSVTEGNTIYF
DNA: TGCGCCAGCAGTGTGACGGAGGGAAACACCATATATTTT

size: .
D: .
J: TRBJ2-7
V: TRBV7-2
CDR3: CASSLGAGKGYEQYF
DNA: TGTGCCAGCAGCTTAGGGGCAGGGAAGGGATACGAGCAGTACTTC

size: few
D: TRBD1
J: TRBJ2-5
V: TRBV5-1
CDR3: CASSRGQGQINQETQYF
DNA: TGCGCCAGCAGCCGCGGACAGGGCCAAATTAACCAAGAGACCCAGTACTTC

size: .
D: .
J: TRBJ1-2
V: TRBV28
CDR3: CASSLVGASGDYGYTF
DNA: TGTGCCAGCAGTTTAGTTGGGGCCTCGGGGGACTATGGCTACACCTTC

size: .
D: .
J: TRBJ2-5
V: TRBV5-5
CDR3: CASSFSEEETQYF
DNA: TGTGCCAGCAGCTTCTCCGAAGAAGAGACCCAGTACTTC

size: many
D: .
J: TRBJ1-2
V: TRBV6-5
CDR3: CASTNGVAYGYTF
DNA: TGTGCCAGCACCAACGGGGTGGCCTATGGCTACACCTTC

size: .
D: TRBD2
J: TRBJ2-5
V: TRBV4-3
CDR3: CASTSGLGLAGGRQETQYF
DNA: TGCGCCAGCACTTCGGGACTTGGACTAGCGGGGGGCCGACAAGAGACCCAGTACTTC

size: .
D: TRBD1
J: TRBJ2-5
V: TRBV9
CDR3: CASSVATDRYQETQYF
DNA: TGTGCCAGCAGCGTAGCGACGGACAGGTACCAAGAGACCCAGTACTTC

size: .
D: .
J: TRBJ2-1
V: TRBV3-1
CDR3: CASSHRAGNNEQFF
DNA: TGTGCCAGCAGCCACAGGGCAGGGAACAATGAGCAGTTCTTC

size: .
D: .
J: TRBJ2-2
V: TRBV5-1
CDR3: CASSLEPTTNTGELFF
DNA: TGCGCCAGCAGCTTAGAACCGACAACGAACACCGGGGAGCTGTTTTTT

size: few
D: TRBD1
J: TRBJ1-2
V: TRBV7-2
CDR3: CASSPGTGKPYGYTF
DNA: TGTGCCAGCAGCCCCGGGACAGGAAAGCCCTATGGCTACACCTTC

size: few
D: .
J: TRBJ1-5
V: TRBV18
CDR3: CASSQGKDQPQHF
DNA: TGTGCCAGCTCACAGGGGAAAGATCAGCCCCAGCATTTT

size: few
D: .
J: TRBJ2-7
V: TRBV5-4
CDR3: CASSLIRSQGGEQYF
DNA: TGTGCCAGCAGCTTGATAAGGTCTCAGGGCGGCGAGCAGTACTTC

size: .
D: .
J: TRBJ1-5
V: TRBV20-1
CDR3: CSARDRGFGNQPQHF
DNA: TGCAGTGCTAGGGACAGAGGGTTCGGCAATCAGCCCCAGCATTTT

size: few
D: .
J: TRBJ1-1
V: TRBV4-3
CDR3: CASSQDGRMNTEAFF
DNA: TGCGCCAGCAGCCAAGATGGCCGGATGAACACTGAAGCTTTCTTT

size: few
D: TRBD1
J: TRBJ1-2
V: TRBV20-1
CDR3: CSVRRDRGIWTF
DNA: TGCAGTGTCCGCCGGGACAGGGGGATCTGGACCTTC

size: few
D: .
J: TRBJ1-1
V: TRBV30
CDR3: CAWTRKGGTEAFF
DNA: TGTGCCTGGACACGGAAGGGAGGAACTGAAGCTTTCTTT

size: few
D: .
J: TRBJ2-5
V: TRBV4-3
CDR3: CASSQDAGRTQYF
DNA: TGCGCCAGCAGCCAAGACGCGGGCCGCACCCAGTACTTC

size: few
D: TRBD1
J: TRBJ2-7
V: TRBV7-9
CDR3: CASSPQGAGDEQYF
DNA: TGTGCCAGCAGCCCACAGGGGGCAGGGGACGAGCAGTACTTC

size: few
D: .
J: TRBJ1-4
V: TRBV28
CDR3: CASSLPGRGTTNEKLFF
DNA: TGTGCCAGCAGTTTACCGGGACGGGGAACAACTAATGAAAAACTGTTTTTT

size: few
D: TRBD2
J: TRBJ2-5
V: TRBV4-1
CDR3: CASSQDGLGLETQYF
DNA: TGCGCCAGCAGCCAAGACGGACTAGGTCTCGAGACCCAGTACTTC

size: many
D: .
J: TRBJ2-3
V: TRBV7-3
CDR3: CASSRQVTDTQYF
DNA: TGTGCCAGCAGCCGACAAGTCACAGATACGCAGTATTTT

size: .
D: TRBD2
J: TRBJ2-5
V: TRBV4-3
CDR3: CASSQALLGGETQYF
DNA: TGCGCCAGCAGCCAAGCTTTACTGGGAGGGGAGACCCAGTACTTC

size: few
D: .
J: TRBJ2-5
V: TRBV4-3
CDR3: CASSQAKRSGTGQETQYF
DNA: TGCGCCAGCAGCCAAGCCAAACGGTCGGGAACGGGCCAAGAGACCCAGTACTTC

size: .
D: .
J: TRBJ1-6
V: TRBV12-3/TRBV12-4
CDR3: CASSLARGHSPLHF
DNA: TGTGCCAGCAGTTTAGCGCGAGGGCATTCACCCCTCCACTTT

size: .
D: .
J: TRBJ2-1
V: TRBV4-1
CDR3: CASSLNPLGTNEQFF
DNA: TGCGCCAGCAGCCTAAACCCCTTAGGGACGAATGAGCAGTTCTTC

size: few
D: .
J: TRBJ2-3
V: TRBV18
CDR3: CASSPVRGSGTDTQYF
DNA: TGTGCCAGCTCACCAGTTCGGGGATCGGGCACAGATACGCAGTATTTT

size: few
D: TRBD1
J: TRBJ2-3
V: TRBV28
CDR3: CASNQQGVSWYF
DNA: TGTGCCAGCAACCAACAGGGGGTGTCTTGGTATTTT

size: few
D: .
J: TRBJ1-1
V: TRBV6-6
CDR3: CASSPRADAREAFF
DNA: TGTGCCAGCAGTCCCCGAGCGGATGCGAGAGAAGCTTTCTTT

size: few
D: TRBD2
J: TRBJ2-2
V: TRBV5-4
CDR3: CASSSPLADSTGELFF
DNA: TGTGCCAGCAGCTCCCCTCTAGCGGACTCCACCGGGGAGCTGTTTTTT

size: few
D: TRBD1
J: TRBJ2-3
V: TRBV10-1
CDR3: CASSDVGDRDPDTQYF
DNA: TGCGCCAGCAGTGACGTGGGGGACAGGGATCCCGATACGCAGTATTTT

size: .
D: TRBD2
J: TRBJ2-3
V: TRBV20-1
CDR3: CSAGSHGGGTDTQYF
DNA: TGCAGTGCTGGGAGCCACGGGGGGGGCACAGATACGCAGTATTTT